These 10 T cell receptor beta chains were sequenced from one sample in a study of blood T cell repertoires in COVID-19. Sequencing used immunoSEQ multiplex PCR; TCRdb keeps in-frame clones, though not all of them. The sample contains about 320,000 clones, more than 80% of which appear only once. The source material was peripheral blood. These receptors were collected from a man between 18 and 29 years old who had recovered from COVID-19.

The rearrangement joins TRBV20-1 to TRBJ1-6; 7 bases agree with TRBD1. Germline CDR1 reads DFQATT; CDR2 reads SNEGSKA (reference sequence). Unmatched junction bases numbered 17, after V lost 3 bases and J lost 9 bases. The CDR3 is 17 amino acids. The CDR3 reads CSASSGGYQGEVSPLHF. The CDR3 nucleotides are TGCAGTGCTAGTTCAGGGGGGTACCAGGGGGAAGTTTCACCCCTCCACTTT.

In this sample, this clone turned up a few times. This rearrangement joins TRBV5-4 to TRBJ1-3; D uncertain. The CDR3 totals 14 residues. Germline V gene data show CDR1 as SGHNT and CDR2 as YYREEE (reference sequence). Trimming cost V 4 bases and J 4 bases, with 12 bases left between them. This CDR3 is CASSDESAGNTIYF. The CDR3 DNA is TGTGCCAGCAGCGATGAGAGTGCGGGAAACACCATATATTTT. Based on the CDR3 plus reference TRBV5-4 and TRBJ1-3, the full variable domain is ETGVTQSPTHLIKTRGQQVTLRCSSQSGHNTVSWYQQALGQGPQFIFQYYREEENGRGNFPPRFSGLQFPNYSSELNVNALELDDSALYLCASSDESAGNTIYFGEGSWLTVV.

This rearrangement joins TRBV4-2 to TRBJ1-2; 8 bases map to TRBD1. The germline V gene encodes CDR1 LGHNA and CDR2 YNFKEQ. This CDR3 comprises 14 residues. Trimming at V came to 0 bases and at J to 8 bases, leaving 5 bases not matched to a gene. As DNA, the CDR3 is TGTGCCAGCAGCCAAGATCAGGGGGCGAGGGGCTACACCTTC. Its translation: CASSQDQGARGYTF.

The rearrangement links TRBV5-5 to TRBJ2-1; D not resolved. CDR1 SGHKS and CDR2 YYEKEE come from the germline V gene (reference sequence). The CDR3 is 15 residues long. V dropped 0 bases and J dropped 0 bases, with 7 bases sitting between them. The CDR3 coding sequence is TGTGCCAGCAGCTTGGCCCAGGTCTCCTACAATGAGCAGTTCTTC. This sequence encodes CASSLAQVSYNEQFF.

This clone came up once. V gene TRBV5-1 combines with J gene TRBJ2-2, with 8 bases aligning to TRBD2. V was clipped by 2 bases and J by 4 bases; unmatched bases: 16. The germline V gene has CDR1 SGHRS and CDR2 YFSETQ. CDR3 length equals 19 residues. CDR3 sequence reads: CASSFGGPLAGGTTGELFF. The CDR3, as DNA: TGCGCCAGCAGCTTCGGGGGACCCCTGGCGGGAGGAACCACCGGGGAGCTGTTTTTT.

In this sample, this clone turned up once. The chain recombines TRBV5-4 with TRBJ1-2; possible D gene TRBD1, 6 bases. V lost 0 bases, J lost 3 bases, and 12 bases lay in between. The germline gives CDR1 SGHNT, CDR2 YYREEE (reference sequence). The CDR3 loop spans 15 amino acids. CDR3 protein: CASSLAGQPYYGYTF. The DNA for the CDR3 is TGTGCCAGCAGCTTGGCAGGACAGCCGTACTATGGCTACACCTTC.

This clone occurred a few times. The V call is TRBV18, the J call TRBJ1-1, with D possibly TRBD1 on 6 matching bases. Germline CDR1 is KGHSH and CDR2 is LQKENI. Deletions cut 1 base from V and 0 bases from J, with 12 bases between. The length of the CDR3 is 16 residues. DNA of the CDR3: TGTGCCAGCTCACCACAGCACAGGGAAATGAACACTGAAGCTTTCTTT. Translated: CASSPQHREMNTEAFF.

The CDR3 nucleotides are TGTGCCAGCAGCCGAGGACAGGGCGGCTACACCTTC. Amino acid sequence: CASSRGQGGYTF. V gene TRBV3-1 (or the pseudogene TRBV3-2) combines with J gene TRBJ1-2; 8 bases map to TRBD1. This CDR3 region has 12 residues. Unmatched junction bases numbered 3, after V lost 4 bases and J lost 8 bases. Germline V gene lookup returns CDR1 LGHDT and CDR2 YNNKEL (reference sequence).

V gene TRBV19 combines with J gene TRBJ2-2; D ambiguous. The V end was cut by 0 bases, the J end by 5 bases, with 19 bases between. Germline values: CDR1 LNHDA, CDR2 SQIVND (reference sequence). CDR3 length: 18 residues. CDR3 DNA: TGTGCCAGTAGTATAGATATCCCCCCTCGACTGAGGACCGGGGAGCTGTTTTTT. As protein: CASSIDIPPRLRTGELFF.

CDR3 nucleotides: TGTGCCAGCAGTTTATTTTTCCCTGTTACCGTGACTAGCGGTAACACCGGGGAGCTGTTTTTT. It yields the protein CASSLFFPVTVTSGNTGELFF. The chain has TRBV27 and TRBJ2-2; TRBD2 aligns across 9 bases. The V and J ends lost 1 base and 2 bases, in that order; junction bases with no gene match: 17. CDR1 is MNHEY and CDR2 is SMNVEV in the germline V gene (reference sequence). The CDR3 has 21 amino acids.